Sequencing of this T cell receptor (beta chain) was carried out in a study of response to subunit inactivated influenza vaccine. J lost 3 bases, V lost 3 bases, and 12 bases had no gene match. Germline V lookup: CDR1 DFQATT, CDR2 SNEGSKA (reference sequence). The length of the CDR3 is 17 residues. TCRdb independently ran MiXCR on the RT-PCR reads; one entry per CDR3 protein. The data contain around 180,000 distinct CDR3 sequences, around 9% of them seen just once; the ten biggest clones take up roughly 11%. Findings of the study overall: The authors offered the suggestion that each seasonal influenza vaccination recruits few new T cells.

This clonotype was detected many times. Its antigen is as yet unknown. This TCR was sampled from a man in his fifties who received an inactivated influenza vaccine. Sequences were derived from non-naive T cells sorted from PBMCs, sampled on the day of vaccination. This chain links TRBV20-1 with TRBJ2-1; 9 nucleotides align to TRBD2. The chain's CDR3 is CSASDFGPSGIYNEQFF. Written as DNA, the CDR3 is TGCAGTGCTAGTGATTTTGGCCCTAGCGGGATCTACAATGAGCAGTTCTTC.